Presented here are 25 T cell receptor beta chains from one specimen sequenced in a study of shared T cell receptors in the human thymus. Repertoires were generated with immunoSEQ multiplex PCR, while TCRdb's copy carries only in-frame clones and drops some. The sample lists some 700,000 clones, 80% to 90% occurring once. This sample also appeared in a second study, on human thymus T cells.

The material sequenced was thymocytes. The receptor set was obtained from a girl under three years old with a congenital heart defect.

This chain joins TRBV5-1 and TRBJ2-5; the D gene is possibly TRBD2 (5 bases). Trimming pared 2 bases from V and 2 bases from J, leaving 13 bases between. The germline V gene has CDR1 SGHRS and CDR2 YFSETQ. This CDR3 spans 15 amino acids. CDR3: CASSFGMAEQETQYF. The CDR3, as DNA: TGCGCCAGCAGCTTCGGGATGGCAGAGCAAGAGACCCAGTACTTC.

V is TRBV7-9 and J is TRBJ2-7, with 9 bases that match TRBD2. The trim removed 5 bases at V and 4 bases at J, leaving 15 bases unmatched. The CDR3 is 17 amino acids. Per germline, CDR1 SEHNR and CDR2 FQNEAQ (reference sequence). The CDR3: CASSTPLPGLASYEQYF. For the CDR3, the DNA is TGTGCCAGCAGCACCCCGCTCCCGGGACTAGCCTCGTACGAGCAGTACTTC.

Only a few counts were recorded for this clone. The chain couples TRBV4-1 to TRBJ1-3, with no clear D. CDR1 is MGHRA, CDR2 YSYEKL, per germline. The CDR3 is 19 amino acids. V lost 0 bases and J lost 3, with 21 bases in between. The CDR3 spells CASSQDAPLTKELGNTIYF. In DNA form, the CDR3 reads TGCGCCAGCAGCCAAGATGCCCCCCTAACTAAAGAACTTGGAAACACCATATATTTT.

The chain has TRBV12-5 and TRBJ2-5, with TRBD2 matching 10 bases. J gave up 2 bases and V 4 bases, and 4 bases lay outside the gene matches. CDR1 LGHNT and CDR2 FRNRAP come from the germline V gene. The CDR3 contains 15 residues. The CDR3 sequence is CASGSGLAVQETQYF. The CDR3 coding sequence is TGTGCTAGTGGTTCCGGACTAGCGGTACAAGAGACCCAGTACTTC. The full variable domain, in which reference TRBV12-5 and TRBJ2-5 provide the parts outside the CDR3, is DARVTQTPRHKVTEMGQEVTMRCQPILGHNTVFWYRQTMMQGLELLAYFRNRAPLDDSGMPKDRFSAEMPDATLATLKIQPSEPRDSAVYFCASGSGLAVQETQYFGPGTRLLVL.

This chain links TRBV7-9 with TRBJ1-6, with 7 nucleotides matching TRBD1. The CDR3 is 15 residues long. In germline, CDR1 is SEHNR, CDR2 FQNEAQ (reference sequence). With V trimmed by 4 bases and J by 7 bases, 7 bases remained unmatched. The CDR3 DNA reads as TGTGCCAGCAGCTCCGAGGCGGGACAGAATTCACCCCTCCACTTT. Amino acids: CASSSEAGQNSPLHF.

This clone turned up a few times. CDR3 sequence: CASSAQGGFPTYGYTF. CDR3 DNA sequence: TGTGCCAGCAGTGCGCAGGGTGGATTCCCGACCTATGGCTACACCTTC. The gene calls are TRBV27 and TRBJ1-2, with a tentative D call TRBD1 (5 bases). V was cut by 5 bases and J by 4 bases, with 20 bases left in between. The CDR3 is 16 amino acids. CDR1 MNHEY and CDR2 SMNVEV come from the germline V gene (reference sequence).

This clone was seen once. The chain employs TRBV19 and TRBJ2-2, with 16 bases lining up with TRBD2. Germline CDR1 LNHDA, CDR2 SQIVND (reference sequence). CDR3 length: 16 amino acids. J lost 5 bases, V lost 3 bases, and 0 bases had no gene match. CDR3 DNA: TGTGCCAGTAGTATGGGACTAGCGGGGGGGACCGGGGAGCTGTTTTTT. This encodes CASSMGLAGGTGELFF.

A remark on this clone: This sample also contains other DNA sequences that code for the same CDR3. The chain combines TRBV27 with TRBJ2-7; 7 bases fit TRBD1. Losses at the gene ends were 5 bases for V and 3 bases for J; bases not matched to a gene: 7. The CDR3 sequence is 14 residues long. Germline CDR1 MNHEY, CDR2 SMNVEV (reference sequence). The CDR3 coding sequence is TGTGCCAGCAGTCTCCTGGGACAGAGCTACGAGCAGTACTTC. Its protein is CASSLLGQSYEQYF.

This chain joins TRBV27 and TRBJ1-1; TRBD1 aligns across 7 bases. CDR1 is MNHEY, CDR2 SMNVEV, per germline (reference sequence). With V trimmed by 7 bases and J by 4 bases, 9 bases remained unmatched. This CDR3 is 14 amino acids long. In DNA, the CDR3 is TGTGCCAGCACCGTAACCCACAGGGGCACTGAAGCTTTCTTT. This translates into CASTVTHRGTEAFF.

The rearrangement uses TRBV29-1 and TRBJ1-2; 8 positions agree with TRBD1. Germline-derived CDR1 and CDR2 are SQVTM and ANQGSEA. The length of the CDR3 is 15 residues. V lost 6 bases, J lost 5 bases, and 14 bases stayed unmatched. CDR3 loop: CSVRAQGAVWYGYTF. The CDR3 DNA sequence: TGCAGCGTCCGGGCTCAGGGGGCGGTTTGGTATGGCTACACCTTC. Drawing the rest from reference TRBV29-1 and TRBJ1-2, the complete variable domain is SAVISQKPSRDICQRGTSLTIQCQVDSQVTMMFWYRQQPGQSLTLIATANQGSEATYESGFVIDKFPISRPNLTFSTLTVSNMSPEDSSIYLCSVRAQGAVWYGYTFGSGTRLTVV.

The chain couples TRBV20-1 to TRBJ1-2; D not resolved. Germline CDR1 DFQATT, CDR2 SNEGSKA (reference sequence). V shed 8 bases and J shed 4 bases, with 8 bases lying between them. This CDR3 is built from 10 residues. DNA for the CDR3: TGCAGTCCTTCCCGCTATGGCTACACCTTC. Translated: CSPSRYGYTF.

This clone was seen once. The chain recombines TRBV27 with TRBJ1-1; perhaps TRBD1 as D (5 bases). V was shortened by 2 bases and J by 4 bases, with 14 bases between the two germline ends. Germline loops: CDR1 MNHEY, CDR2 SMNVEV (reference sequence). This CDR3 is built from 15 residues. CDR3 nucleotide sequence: TGTGCCAGCAGTTTAATGGGCAGGGTGGGCACTGAAGCTTTCTTT. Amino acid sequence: CASSLMGRVGTEAFF.

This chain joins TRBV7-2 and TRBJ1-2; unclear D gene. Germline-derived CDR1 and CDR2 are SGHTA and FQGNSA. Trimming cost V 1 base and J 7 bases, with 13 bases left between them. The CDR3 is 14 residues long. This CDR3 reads CASSLVVKGGGYTF. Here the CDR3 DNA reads TGTGCCAGCAGCTTAGTCGTCAAGGGAGGTGGCTACACCTTC.

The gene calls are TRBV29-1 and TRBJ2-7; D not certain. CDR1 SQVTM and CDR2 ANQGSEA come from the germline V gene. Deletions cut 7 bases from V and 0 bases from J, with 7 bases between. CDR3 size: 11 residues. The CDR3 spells CSAGTSYEQYF. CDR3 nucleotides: TGCAGCGCAGGAACCTCCTACGAGCAGTACTTC.

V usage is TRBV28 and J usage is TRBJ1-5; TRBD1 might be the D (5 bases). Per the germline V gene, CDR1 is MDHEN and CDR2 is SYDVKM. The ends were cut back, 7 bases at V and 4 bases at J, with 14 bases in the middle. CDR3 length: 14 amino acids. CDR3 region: CASKIDSRNQPQHF. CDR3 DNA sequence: TGTGCCAGCAAGATCGACAGTAGGAATCAGCCCCAGCATTTT.

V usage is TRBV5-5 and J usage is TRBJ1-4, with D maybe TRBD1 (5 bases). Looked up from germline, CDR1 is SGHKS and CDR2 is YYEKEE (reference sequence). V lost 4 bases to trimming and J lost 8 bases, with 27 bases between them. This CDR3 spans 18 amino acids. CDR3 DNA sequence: TGTGCCAGCAGCAATCCCTGGAAACAGGATACTCATGGGGAAAAACTGTTTTTT. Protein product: CASSNPWKQDTHGEKLFF.

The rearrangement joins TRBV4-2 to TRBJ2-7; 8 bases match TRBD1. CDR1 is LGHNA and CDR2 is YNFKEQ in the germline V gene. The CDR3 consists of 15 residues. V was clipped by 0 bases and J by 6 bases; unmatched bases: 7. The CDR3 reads CASSQDFGTGCEQYF. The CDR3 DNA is TGTGCCAGCAGCCAAGATTTTGGGACAGGCTGCGAGCAGTACTTC.

As DNA, the CDR3 is TGTGCCAGCAGTACCAGGGTAGGGATCAATCAGCCCCAGCATTTT. This sequence encodes CASSTRVGINQPQHF. The rearrangement joins TRBV6-1 to TRBJ1-5, with D possibly matching TRBD1 (5 bases). This CDR3 has 15 residues. Trimming pared 5 bases from V and 3 bases from J, leaving 14 bases between. Germline CDR1 MNHNS, CDR2 SASEGT.

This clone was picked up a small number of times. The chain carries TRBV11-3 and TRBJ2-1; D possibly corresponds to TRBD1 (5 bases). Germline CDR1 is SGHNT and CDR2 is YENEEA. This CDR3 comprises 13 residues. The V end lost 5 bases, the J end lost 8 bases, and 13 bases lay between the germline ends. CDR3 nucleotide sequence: TGTGCCAGCAGCCTGAGAAGGGGCGATGAGCAGTTCTTC. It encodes CASSLRRGDEQFF.

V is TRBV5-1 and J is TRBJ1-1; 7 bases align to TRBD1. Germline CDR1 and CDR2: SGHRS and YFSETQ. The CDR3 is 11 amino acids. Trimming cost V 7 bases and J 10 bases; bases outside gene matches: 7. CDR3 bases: TGCGCCAGCCAAGGAGCAGGGGGAGCTTTCTTT. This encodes CASQGAGGAFF.

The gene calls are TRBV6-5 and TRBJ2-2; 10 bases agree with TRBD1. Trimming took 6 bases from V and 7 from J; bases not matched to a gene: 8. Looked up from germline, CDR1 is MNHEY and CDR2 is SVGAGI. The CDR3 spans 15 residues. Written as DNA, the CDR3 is TGTGCCAGCAGCTCGACAGGGGGCAGGGTCGGGGAGCTGTTTTTT. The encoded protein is CASSSTGGRVGELFF.

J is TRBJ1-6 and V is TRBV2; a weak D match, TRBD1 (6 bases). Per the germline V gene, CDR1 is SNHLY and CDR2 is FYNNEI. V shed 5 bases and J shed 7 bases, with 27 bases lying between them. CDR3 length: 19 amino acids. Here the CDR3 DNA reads TGTGCCAGCAGTCATCAGTCCCAGAAGGGGGTATTCCTAAATTCACCCCTCCACTTT. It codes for CASSHQSQKGVFLNSPLHF. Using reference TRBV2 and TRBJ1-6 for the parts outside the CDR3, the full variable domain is EPEVTQTPSHQVTQMGQEVILRCVPISNHLYFYWYRQILGQKVEFLVSFYNNEISEKSEIFDDQFSVERPDGSNFTLKIRSTKLEDSAMYFCASSHQSQKGVFLNSPLHFGNGTRLTVT.

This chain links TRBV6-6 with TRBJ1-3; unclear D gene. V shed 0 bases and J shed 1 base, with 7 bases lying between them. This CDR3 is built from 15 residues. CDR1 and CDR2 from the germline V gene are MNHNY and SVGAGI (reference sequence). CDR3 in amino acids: CASSYSGGSGNTIYF. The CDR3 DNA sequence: TGTGCCAGCAGTTACTCCGGCGGATCTGGAAACACCATATATTTT.

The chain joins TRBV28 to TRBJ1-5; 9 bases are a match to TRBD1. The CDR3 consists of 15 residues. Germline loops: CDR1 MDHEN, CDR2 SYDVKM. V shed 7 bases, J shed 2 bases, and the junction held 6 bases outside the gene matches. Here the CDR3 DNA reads TGTGCCAGCACCTGGGGGACAGGGCGCAATCAGCCCCAGCATTTT. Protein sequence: CASTWGTGRNQPQHF.

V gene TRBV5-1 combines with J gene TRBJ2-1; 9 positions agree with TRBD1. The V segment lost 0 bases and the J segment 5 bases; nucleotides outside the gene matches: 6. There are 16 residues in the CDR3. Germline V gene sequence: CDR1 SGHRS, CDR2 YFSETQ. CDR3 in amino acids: CASSLGRDRANNEQFF. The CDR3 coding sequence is TGCGCCAGCAGCTTGGGGCGGGACAGGGCTAACAATGAGCAGTTCTTC.